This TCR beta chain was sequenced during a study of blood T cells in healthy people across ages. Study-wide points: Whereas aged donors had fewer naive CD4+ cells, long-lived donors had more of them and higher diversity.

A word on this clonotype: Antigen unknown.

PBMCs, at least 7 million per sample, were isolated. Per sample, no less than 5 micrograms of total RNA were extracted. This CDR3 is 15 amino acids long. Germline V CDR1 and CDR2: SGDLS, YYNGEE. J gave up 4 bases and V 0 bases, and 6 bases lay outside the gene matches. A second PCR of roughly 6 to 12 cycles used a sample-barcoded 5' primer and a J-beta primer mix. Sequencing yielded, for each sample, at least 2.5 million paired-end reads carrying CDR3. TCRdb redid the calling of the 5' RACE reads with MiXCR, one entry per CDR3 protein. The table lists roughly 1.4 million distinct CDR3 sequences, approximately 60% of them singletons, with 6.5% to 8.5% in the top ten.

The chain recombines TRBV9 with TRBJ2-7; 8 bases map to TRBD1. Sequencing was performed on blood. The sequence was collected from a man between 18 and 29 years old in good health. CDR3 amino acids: CASSVAPGGMYEQYF. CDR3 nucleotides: TGTGCCAGCAGCGTAGCTCCAGGGGGCATGTACGAGCAGTACTTC.